These T cell receptor beta chains were read from a single sample in a study of T cells expressing NK-cell markers. TCRdb re-called the 5' RACE reads, yielding one record per CDR3 amino acid sequence without DNA. In total, the table holds a few hundred thousand distinct CDR3 sequences. The sample comprised blood T cells: a sorted CD56 or NKG2C T cell subset, CD4+ or CD8+ T cells, or bulk PBMC T cells (not recorded which). The origin of the receptors is a man aged 18-75 years in good health. Each CDR3 is given with its conserved first and last residue.

TRBJ2-7 | TRBV6-5 | CASSYSWARLSSYEQYF
TRBJ2-7 | TRBV23-1 | CASSHPTSGNYEQYF
TRBJ2-3 | TRBV5-1 | CASSLNTDTQYF
TRBJ2-2 | TRBV7-2 | CASSPHRGFTGELFF
TRBJ1-1 | TRBV6-1 | CASSTNRDRGAEAFF
TRBJ2-2 | TRBV12-3/TRBV12-4 | CASSPLGQGAAGELFF
TRBJ1-2 | TRBV14 | CASSQGTLVLGSGYTF
TRBJ2-1 | TRBV14 | CASSQDWRDRLSNEQFF
TRBJ2-3 | TRBV20-1 | CSARGMDRLRTDTQYF
TRBJ2-5 | TRBV12-3/TRBV12-4 | CASSTTSGGAEETQYF
TRBJ1-2 | TRBV29-1 | CSVEALPKNQRRGSYGYTF
TRBJ2-6 | TRBV7-8 | CASSLSGGVRLSGANVLTF
TRBJ2-2 | TRBV19 | CASSTLRGPGTGELFF
TRBJ1-1 | TRBV12-3/TRBV12-4 | CASTPRPERAFF
TRBJ1-6 | TRBV29-1 | CSVEGTPGSPLHF
TRBJ1-4 | TRBV12-3/TRBV12-4 | CASSQTGGITNEKLFF
TRBJ2-1 | TRBV27 | CASSPWKAGGVYNEQFF
TRBJ2-1 | TRBV2 | CASMTEQAQGNEQFF
TRBJ1-2 | TRBV11-2 | CASRGGSGNGYTF
TRBJ1-6 | TRBV15 | CATSRDMDNSPLHF
TRBJ1-2 | TRBV7-2 | CASSLDMAYGYTF
TRBJ2-5 | TRBV12-3/TRBV12-4 | CASSRLAGALQETQYF
TRBJ2-3 | TRBV28 | CASSFGRGNTDTQYF
TRBJ2-4 | TRBV3-1 | CASSQGSPGQSKLAKNIQYF
TRBJ1-5 | TRBV14 | CASSQPSSQGTRYSNQPQHF
TRBJ1-3 | TRBV20-1 | CSARPGGNTIYF
TRBJ2-7 | TRBV7-7 | CASSLATGGSYEQYF
TRBJ2-7 | TRBV12-3/TRBV12-4 | CASSLGVGQGAEQYF
TRBJ2-1 | TRBV20-1 | CSAPTGTISYNEQFF
TRBJ1-3 | TRBV9 | CASSGGQGLSGNTIYF
TRBJ1-1 | TRBV18 | CASSTGTKGTEAFF
TRBJ2-4 | TRBV29-1 | CSVGQGGKNIQYF
TRBJ2-7 | TRBV6-1 | CASRGPYWGEQYF
TRBJ2-4 | TRBV18 | CASSPGGDIQYF
TRBJ2-7 | TRBV18 | CASSPRAQGFFNEQYF
TRBJ2-7 | TRBV5-1 | CASKGSGPYEQYF
TRBJ1-5 | TRBV30 | CAWSVQGNQPQHF
TRBJ2-7 | TRBV6-9 | CGRGVGPLPYEQYF
TRBJ1-1 | TRBV29-1 | CSARDSLKNTEAFF